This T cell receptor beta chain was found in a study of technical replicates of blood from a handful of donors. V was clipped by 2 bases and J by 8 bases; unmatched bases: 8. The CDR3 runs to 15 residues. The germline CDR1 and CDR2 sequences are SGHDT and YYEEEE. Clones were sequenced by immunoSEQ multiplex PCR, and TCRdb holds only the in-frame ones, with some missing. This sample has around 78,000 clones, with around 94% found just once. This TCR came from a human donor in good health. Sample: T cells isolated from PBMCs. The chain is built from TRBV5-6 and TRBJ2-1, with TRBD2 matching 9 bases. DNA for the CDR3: TGTGCCAGCAGCTTAGTAGCGGGAGAAGGCTATGAGCAGTTCTTC. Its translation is CASSLVAGEGYEQFF.